Below, one T cell receptor beta chain is given with its context. This sample stems from a study of shared clonotypes between healthy human individuals. Looking at the study overall: Three plates each covered CD4 naive and memory; CD8 naive two, CD8 memory one.

Execution of the assay was at deep level. The protocol was immunoSEQ multiplex PCR, while the TCRdb copy is restricted to in-frame clones and leaves out a portion. The table lists 1,400,000 or so clones, 98% to 99% of them singletons, with approximately 0.38% in the top ten. V was cut by 5 bases and J by 0 bases, with 11 bases left in between. The CDR3 sequence is 14 residues long. Germline values: CDR1 SEHNR, CDR2 FQNEAQ (reference sequence). The V and J genes are TRBV7-9 and TRBJ2-7; no firm D call. This receptor was obtained from a young man in good health. Input material: naive CD4+ T cells sorted from blood. Noted subset: CD45RA+ positively selected. The CDR3: CASSRGSVSYEQYF. The CDR3 coding sequence is TGTGCCAGCAGCCGAGGCAGCGTCTCCTACGAGCAGTACTTC.